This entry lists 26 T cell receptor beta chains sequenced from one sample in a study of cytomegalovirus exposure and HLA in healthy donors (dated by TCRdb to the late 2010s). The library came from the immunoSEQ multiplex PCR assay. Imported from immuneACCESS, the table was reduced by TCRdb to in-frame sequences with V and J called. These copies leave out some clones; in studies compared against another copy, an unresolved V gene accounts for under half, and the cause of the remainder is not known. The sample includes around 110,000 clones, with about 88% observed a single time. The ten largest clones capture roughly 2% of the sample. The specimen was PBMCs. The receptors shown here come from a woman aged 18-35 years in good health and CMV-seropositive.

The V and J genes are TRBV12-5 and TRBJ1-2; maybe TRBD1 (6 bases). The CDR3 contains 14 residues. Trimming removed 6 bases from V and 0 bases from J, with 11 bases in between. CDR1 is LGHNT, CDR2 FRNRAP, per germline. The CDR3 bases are TGTGCTAGTGGCCTGGACAGAACTAACTATGGCTACACCTTC. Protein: CASGLDRTNYGYTF.

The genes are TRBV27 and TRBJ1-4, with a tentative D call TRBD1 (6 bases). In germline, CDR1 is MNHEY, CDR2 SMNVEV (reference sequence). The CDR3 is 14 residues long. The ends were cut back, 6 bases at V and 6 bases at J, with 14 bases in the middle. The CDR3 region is CASRGTTQYEKLFF. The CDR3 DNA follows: TGTGCCAGCAGGGGGACAACTCAGTATGAAAAACTGTTTTTT.

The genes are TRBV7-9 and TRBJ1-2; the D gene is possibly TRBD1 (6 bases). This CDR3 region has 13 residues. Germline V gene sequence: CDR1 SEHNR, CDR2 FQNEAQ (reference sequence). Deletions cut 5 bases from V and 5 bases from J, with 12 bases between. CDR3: CASSATGIYGYTF. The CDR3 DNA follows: TGTGCCAGCAGCGCAACAGGGATTTATGGCTACACCTTC.

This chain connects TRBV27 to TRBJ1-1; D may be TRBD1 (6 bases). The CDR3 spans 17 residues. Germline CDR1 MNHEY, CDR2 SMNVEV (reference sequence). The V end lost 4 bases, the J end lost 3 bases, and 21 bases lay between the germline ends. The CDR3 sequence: CASSSPRQARGDTEAFF. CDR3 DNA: TGTGCCAGCAGTTCCCCACGACAGGCTCGGGGGGACACTGAAGCTTTCTTT.

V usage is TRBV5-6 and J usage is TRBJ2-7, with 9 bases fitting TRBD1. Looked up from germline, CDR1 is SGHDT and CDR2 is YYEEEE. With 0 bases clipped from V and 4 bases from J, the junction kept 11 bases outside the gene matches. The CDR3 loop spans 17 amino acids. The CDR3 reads CASSLGTGAERIYEQYV. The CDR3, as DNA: TGTGCCAGCAGCTTGGGGACAGGGGCTGAGAGAATTTACGAGCAGTACGTC.

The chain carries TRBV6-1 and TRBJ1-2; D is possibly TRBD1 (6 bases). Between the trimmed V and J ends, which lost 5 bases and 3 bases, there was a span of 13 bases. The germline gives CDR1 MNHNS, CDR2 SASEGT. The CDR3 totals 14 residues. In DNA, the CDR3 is TGTGCCAGCAGTAGGGACATGGCTGACTATGGCTACACCTTC. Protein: CASSRDMADYGYTF.

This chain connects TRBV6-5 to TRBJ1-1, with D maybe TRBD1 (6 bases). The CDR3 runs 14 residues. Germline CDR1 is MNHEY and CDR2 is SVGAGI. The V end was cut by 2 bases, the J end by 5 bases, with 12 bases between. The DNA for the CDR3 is TGTGCCAGCAGTTACGGGCAGGGGAAGACTGAAGCTTTCTTT. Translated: CASSYGQGKTEAFF.

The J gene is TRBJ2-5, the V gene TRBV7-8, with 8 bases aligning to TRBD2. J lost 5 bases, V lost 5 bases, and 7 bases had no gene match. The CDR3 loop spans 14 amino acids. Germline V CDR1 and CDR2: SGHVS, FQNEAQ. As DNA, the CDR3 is TGTGCCAGCAGCCGGGGGGGCGCGTGGGAGACCCAGTACTTC. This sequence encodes CASSRGGAWETQYF.

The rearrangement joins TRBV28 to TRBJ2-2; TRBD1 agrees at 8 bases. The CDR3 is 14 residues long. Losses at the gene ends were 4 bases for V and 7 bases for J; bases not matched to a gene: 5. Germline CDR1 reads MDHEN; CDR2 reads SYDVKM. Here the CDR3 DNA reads TGTGCCAGCAGTTCCAGGGGGCAAGACGGGGAGCTGTTTTTT. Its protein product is CASSSRGQDGELFF.

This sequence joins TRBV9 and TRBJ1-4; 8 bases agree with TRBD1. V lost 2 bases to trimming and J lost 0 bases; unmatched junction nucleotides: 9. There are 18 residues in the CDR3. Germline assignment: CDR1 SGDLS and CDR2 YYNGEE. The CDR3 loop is CASSVSIGTGSTNEKLFF. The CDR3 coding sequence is TGTGCCAGCAGCGTCTCTATAGGGACAGGATCAACTAATGAAAAACTGTTTTTT.

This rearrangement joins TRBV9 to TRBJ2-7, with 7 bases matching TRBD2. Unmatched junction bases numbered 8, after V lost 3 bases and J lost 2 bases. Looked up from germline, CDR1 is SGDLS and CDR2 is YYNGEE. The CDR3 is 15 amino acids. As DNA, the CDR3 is TGTGCCAGCAGCGCGGCGGGGGACGGGCCCTACGAGCAGTACTTC. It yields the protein CASSAAGDGPYEQYF.

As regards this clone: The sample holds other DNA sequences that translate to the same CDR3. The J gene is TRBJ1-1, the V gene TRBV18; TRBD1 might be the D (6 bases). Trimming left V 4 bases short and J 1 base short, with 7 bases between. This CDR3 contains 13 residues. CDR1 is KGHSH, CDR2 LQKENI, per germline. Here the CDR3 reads CASSRGQNTEAFF. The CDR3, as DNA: TGTGCCAGCTCACGGGGACAGAACACTGAAGCTTTCTTT.

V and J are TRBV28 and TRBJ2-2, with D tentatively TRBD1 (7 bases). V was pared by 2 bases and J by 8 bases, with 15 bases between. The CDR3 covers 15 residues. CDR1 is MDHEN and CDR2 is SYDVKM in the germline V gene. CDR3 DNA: TGTGCCAGCAGTTTAGGAGGGACAGTAGCTGGGGAGCTGTTTTTT. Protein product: CASSLGGTVAGELFF. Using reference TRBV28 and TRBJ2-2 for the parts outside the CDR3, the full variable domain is DVKVTQSSRYLVKRTGEKVFLECVQDMDHENMFWYRQDPGLGLRLIYFSYDVKMKEKGDIPEGYSVSREKKERFSLILESASTNQTSMYLCASSLGGTVAGELFFGEGSRLTVL.

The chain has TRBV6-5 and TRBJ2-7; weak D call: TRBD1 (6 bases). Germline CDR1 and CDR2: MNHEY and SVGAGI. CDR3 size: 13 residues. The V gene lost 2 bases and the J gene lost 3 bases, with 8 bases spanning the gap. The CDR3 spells CASSYATGYEQYF. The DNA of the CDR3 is TGTGCCAGCAGTTACGCGACAGGCTACGAGCAGTACTTC.

The CDR3 is CASSLPGQLPQHF. CDR3 sequence (DNA): TGTGCCAGCAGCTTACCAGGGCAACTACCCCAGCATTTT. This sequence joins TRBV11-2 and TRBJ1-5; D is perhaps TRBD1 (5 bases). The CDR3 is 13 residues long. Germline V gene data show CDR1 as SGHAT and CDR2 as FQNNGV. The germline V and J ends were trimmed by 2 bases and 10 bases, with 12 bases remaining between them.

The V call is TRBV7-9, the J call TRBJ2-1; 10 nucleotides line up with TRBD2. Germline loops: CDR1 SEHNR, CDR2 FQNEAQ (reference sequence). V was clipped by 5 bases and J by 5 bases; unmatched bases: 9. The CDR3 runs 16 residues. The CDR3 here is CASSATGTSENNEQFF. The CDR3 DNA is TGTGCCAGCAGCGCCACCGGGACTAGCGAGAACAATGAGCAGTTCTTC.

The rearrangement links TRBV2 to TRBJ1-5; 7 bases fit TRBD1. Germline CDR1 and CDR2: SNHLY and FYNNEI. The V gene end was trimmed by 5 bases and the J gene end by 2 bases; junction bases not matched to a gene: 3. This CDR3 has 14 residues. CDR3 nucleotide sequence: TGTGCCAGCAGTCCCGACAGGGGCAATCAGCCCCAGCATTTT. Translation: CASSPDRGNQPQHF.

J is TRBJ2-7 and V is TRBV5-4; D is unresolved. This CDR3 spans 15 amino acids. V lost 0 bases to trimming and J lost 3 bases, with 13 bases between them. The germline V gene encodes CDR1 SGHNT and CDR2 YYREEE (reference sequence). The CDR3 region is CASSLGSETYYEQYF. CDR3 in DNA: TGTGCCAGCAGCTTGGGCAGCGAGACTTACTACGAGCAGTACTTC.

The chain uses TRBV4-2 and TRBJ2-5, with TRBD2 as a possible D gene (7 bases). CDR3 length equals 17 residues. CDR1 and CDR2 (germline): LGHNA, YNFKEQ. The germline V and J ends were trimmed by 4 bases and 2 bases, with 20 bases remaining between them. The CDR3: CASSPHDLGGLQETQYF. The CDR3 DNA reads TGTGCCAGCAGCCCCCACGATCTGGGGGGGCTACAAGAGACCCAGTACTTC.

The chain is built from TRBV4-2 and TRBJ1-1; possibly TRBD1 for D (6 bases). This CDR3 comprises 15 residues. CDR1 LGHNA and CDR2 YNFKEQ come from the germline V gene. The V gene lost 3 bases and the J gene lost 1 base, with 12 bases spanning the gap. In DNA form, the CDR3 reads TGTGCCAGCAGCCAGCCGAACAGGGAGAACACTGAAGCTTTCTTT. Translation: CASSQPNRENTEAFF.

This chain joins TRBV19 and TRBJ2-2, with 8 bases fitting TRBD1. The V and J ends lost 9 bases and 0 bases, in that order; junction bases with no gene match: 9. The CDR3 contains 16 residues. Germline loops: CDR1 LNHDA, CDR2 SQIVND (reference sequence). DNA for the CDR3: TGTGCCAGCGAACAGGGGGATACTACGAACACCGGGGAGCTGTTTTTT. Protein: CASEQGDTTNTGELFF.

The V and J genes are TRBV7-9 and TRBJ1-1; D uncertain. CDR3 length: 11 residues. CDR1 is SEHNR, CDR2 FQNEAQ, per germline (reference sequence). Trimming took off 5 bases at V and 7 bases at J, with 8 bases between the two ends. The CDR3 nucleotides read TGTGCCAGCAGCGAGATTCTTGAAGCTTTCTTT. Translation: CASSEILEAFF. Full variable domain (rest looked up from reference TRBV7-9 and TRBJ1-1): DTGVSQNPRHKITKRGQNVTFRCDPISEHNRLYWYRQTLGQGPEFLTYFQNEAQLEKSRLLSDRFSAERPKGSFSTLEIQRTEQGDSAMYLCASSEILEAFFGQGTRLTVV.

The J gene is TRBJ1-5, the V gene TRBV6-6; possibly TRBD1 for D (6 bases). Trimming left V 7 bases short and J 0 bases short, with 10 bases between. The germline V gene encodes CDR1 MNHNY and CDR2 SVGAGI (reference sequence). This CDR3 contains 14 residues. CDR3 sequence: CASTRTDSNQPQHF. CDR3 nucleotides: TGTGCCAGCACTAGGACAGATAGCAATCAGCCCCAGCATTTT.

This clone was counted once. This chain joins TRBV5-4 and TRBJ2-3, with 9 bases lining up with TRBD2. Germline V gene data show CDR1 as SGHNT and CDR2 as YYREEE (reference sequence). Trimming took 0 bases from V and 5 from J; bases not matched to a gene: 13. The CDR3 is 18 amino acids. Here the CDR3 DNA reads TGTGCCAGCAGCTTGGAGGTGCGGGGGGGCATCACCGAAGATACGCAGTATTTT. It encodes CASSLEVRGGITEDTQYF.

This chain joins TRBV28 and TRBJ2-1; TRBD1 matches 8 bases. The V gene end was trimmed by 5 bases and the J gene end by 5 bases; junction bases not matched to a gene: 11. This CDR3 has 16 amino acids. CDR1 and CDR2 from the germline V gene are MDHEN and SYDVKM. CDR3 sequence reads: CASSPYQGAPHNEQFF. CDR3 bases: TGTGCCAGCAGTCCCTACCAGGGGGCGCCTCACAATGAGCAGTTCTTC.

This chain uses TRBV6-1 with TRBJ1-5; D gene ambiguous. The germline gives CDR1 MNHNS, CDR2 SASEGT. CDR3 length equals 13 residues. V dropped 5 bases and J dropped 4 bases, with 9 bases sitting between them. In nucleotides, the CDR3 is TGTGCCAGCAGTCAACGGGAAAATCAGCCCCAGCATTTT. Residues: CASSQRENQPQHF.